Each of the 15 T cell receptor beta chains below was sequenced from the same sample in a study of shared clonotypes between healthy human individuals. Naive-designated CD8 cells lacked CD45RO, were positively enriched for CCR7, and omitted terminally differentiated effector memory CD45RA+ cells. Some clones are missing from TCRdb's copy, which holds only in-frame ones; the method was immunoSEQ multiplex PCR. The sample comprises some 2 million clones, 85% to 95% of which are singletons, and approximately 1.2% rests with the top ten. What was sequenced was naive CD8+ T cells sorted from blood. These receptors were taken from a man aged 18 to 30 in good health.

The chain uses TRBV19 and TRBJ1-6, with TRBD1 matching 7 bases. Trimming removed 11 bases from V and 3 bases from J; junction bases left unmatched: 4. The CDR3 covers 13 residues. Germline CDR1 and CDR2: LNHDA and SQIVND (reference sequence). CDR3 in amino acids: CAARDSYNSPLHF. DNA of the CDR3: TGTGCCGCCCGGGACAGCTATAATTCACCCCTCCACTTT. Complete variable domain (other parts from reference TRBV19 and TRBJ1-6): DGGITQSPKYLFRKEGQNVTLSCEQNLNHDAMYWYRQDPGQGLRLIYYSQIVNDFQKGDIAEGYSVSREKKESFPLTVTSAQKNPTAFYLCAARDSYNSPLHFGNGTRLTVT.

The chain couples TRBV4-3 to TRBJ2-7, with 8 bases aligning to TRBD2. The CDR3 loop spans 14 amino acids. V gave up 4 bases and J gave up 6 bases; unmatched junction bases: 8. Germline loops: CDR1 LGHNA, CDR2 YSLEER. The CDR3 region is CASSPGGGMSEQYF. Here the CDR3 DNA reads TGCGCCAGCAGCCCCGGCGGGGGGATGAGCGAGCAGTACTTC.

This chain uses TRBV13 with TRBJ2-1; the match to TRBD1 covers 9 bases. Trimming took 5 bases from V and 5 from J; bases not matched to a gene: 10. This CDR3 has 16 amino acids. The germline V gene encodes CDR1 PRHDT and CDR2 FYEKMQ (reference sequence). Here the CDR3 reads CASSGLLGQGNNEQFF. As DNA, the CDR3 is TGTGCCAGCAGCGGTCTTCTGGGACAGGGTAACAATGAGCAGTTCTTC.

The chain combines TRBV2 with TRBJ2-7, with D perhaps TRBD2 (6 bases). The germline V and J ends were trimmed by 8 bases and 7 bases, with 18 bases remaining between them. Per the germline V gene, CDR1 is SNHLY and CDR2 is FYNNEI. The CDR3 is made up of 13 amino acids. In DNA form, the CDR3 reads TGTGCCAGCTCTCCGGGACTCTCCGGGGAGCAGTACTTC. It specifies CASSPGLSGEQYF.

This chain joins TRBV28 and TRBJ1-2; D remains ambiguous. CDR3 length: 15 residues. Trimming stripped 3 bases from V and 0 bases from J, with 11 bases between. Germline assignment: CDR1 MDHEN and CDR2 SYDVKM. CDR3 bases: TGTGCCAGCAGTTTCACCACGGATCCTAACTATGGCTACACCTTC. It translates to CASSFTTDPNYGYTF.

The chain carries TRBV2 and TRBJ2-1, with D hard to call. Per the germline V gene, CDR1 is SNHLY and CDR2 is FYNNEI. V lost 2 bases and J lost 8, with 10 bases in between. The CDR3 covers 13 residues. For the CDR3, the DNA is TGTGCCAGCAGTGAACAAAGTCGCTATGAGCAGTTCTTC. It codes for CASSEQSRYEQFF.

The chain uses TRBV5-4 and TRBJ1-1, with 7 bases aligning to TRBD1. J lost 3 bases, V lost 0 bases, and 8 bases had no gene match. The CDR3 totals 16 residues. Germline V CDR1 and CDR2: SGHNT, YYREEE (reference sequence). CDR3 sequence: CASSLVWETGDTEAFF. The CDR3 nucleotides read TGTGCCAGCAGCTTGGTCTGGGAAACAGGGGACACTGAAGCTTTCTTT.

The chain links TRBV13 to TRBJ2-1; tentatively, D is TRBD1 (6 bases). The germline CDR1 and CDR2 sequences are PRHDT and FYEKMQ (reference sequence). The V end was cut by 5 bases, the J end by 5 bases, with 16 bases between. The CDR3 extends over 15 amino acids. CDR3 DNA: TGTGCCAGCAGCCCCGCAGGGGTGGAAAACAATGAGCAGTTCTTC. This gives the protein CASSPAGVENNEQFF.

The genes are TRBV4-1 and TRBJ2-7; 8 nucleotides agree with TRBD1. CDR3 length: 16 residues. V shed 3 bases, J shed 3 bases, and the junction held 10 bases outside the gene matches. From germline, CDR1 is MGHRA and CDR2 YSYEKL. CDR3 residues: CASSQFSQGANYEQYF. CDR3 bases: TGCGCCAGCAGCCAGTTTAGTCAGGGGGCGAACTACGAGCAGTACTTC.

The chain combines TRBV4-1 with TRBJ1-2; tentatively, D is TRBD1 (5 bases). The V end lost 0 bases, the J end lost 8 bases, and 13 bases lay between the germline ends. Germline V gives CDR1 MGHRA, CDR2 YSYEKL. The CDR3 totals 14 residues. The CDR3 loop reads CASSQDKQVGGYTF. CDR3 sequence (DNA): TGCGCCAGCAGCCAAGATAAACAGGTGGGCGGCTACACCTTC.

V usage is TRBV4-3 and J usage is TRBJ1-2, with 12 nucleotides matching TRBD1. Germline CDR1 reads LGHNA; CDR2 reads YSLEER. Unmatched junction bases numbered 4, after V lost 4 bases and J lost 4 bases. The CDR3 spans 15 residues. The CDR3, as DNA: TGCGCCAGCAGCCCGGGACAGGGGGCCTCCTATGGCTACACCTTC. Its translation: CASSPGQGASYGYTF.

The V gene is TRBV29-1, the J gene TRBJ2-1; D is perhaps TRBD1 or TRBD2 (5 bases each). The germline gives CDR1 SQVTM, CDR2 ANQGSEA. This CDR3 region has 14 residues. Trimming stripped 5 bases from V and 2 bases from J, with 13 bases between. The CDR3 spells CSVTGTATYNEQFF. The CDR3 DNA reads TGCAGCGTTACCGGGACGGCAACCTACAATGAGCAGTTCTTC.

Concerning this clone: Other nucleotide sequences from this sample produce the same CDR3. The chain employs TRBV11-2 and TRBJ2-7; D is unresolved. Deletions cut 1 base from V and 2 bases from J, with 6 bases between. This CDR3 comprises 13 residues. The germline V gene encodes CDR1 SGHAT and CDR2 FQNNGV. The CDR3 sequence is CASSLGSPYEQYF. The CDR3 DNA is TGTGCCAGCAGCTTAGGCAGCCCCTACGAGCAGTACTTC.

The CDR3 coding sequence is TGTGCCAGCTCCCCAGGGTTCAATCAGCCCCAGCATTTT. This codes for CASSPGFNQPQHF. The chain recombines TRBV2 with TRBJ1-5; maybe TRBD1 (5 bases). Germline V gene data show CDR1 as SNHLY and CDR2 as FYNNEI. CDR3 length: 13 residues. V was shortened by 8 bases and J by 3 bases, with 11 bases between the two germline ends.

This chain joins TRBV28 and TRBJ1-3; 7 nucleotides align to TRBD1. The CDR3 runs 18 residues. With V trimmed by 3 bases and J by 0 bases, 11 bases remained unmatched. Germline CDR1 and CDR2: MDHEN and SYDVKM. The CDR3 sequence: CASSFDLGTASSGNTIYF. The CDR3 coding sequence is TGTGCCAGCAGTTTTGATTTGGGGACAGCAAGCTCTGGAAACACCATATATTTT.